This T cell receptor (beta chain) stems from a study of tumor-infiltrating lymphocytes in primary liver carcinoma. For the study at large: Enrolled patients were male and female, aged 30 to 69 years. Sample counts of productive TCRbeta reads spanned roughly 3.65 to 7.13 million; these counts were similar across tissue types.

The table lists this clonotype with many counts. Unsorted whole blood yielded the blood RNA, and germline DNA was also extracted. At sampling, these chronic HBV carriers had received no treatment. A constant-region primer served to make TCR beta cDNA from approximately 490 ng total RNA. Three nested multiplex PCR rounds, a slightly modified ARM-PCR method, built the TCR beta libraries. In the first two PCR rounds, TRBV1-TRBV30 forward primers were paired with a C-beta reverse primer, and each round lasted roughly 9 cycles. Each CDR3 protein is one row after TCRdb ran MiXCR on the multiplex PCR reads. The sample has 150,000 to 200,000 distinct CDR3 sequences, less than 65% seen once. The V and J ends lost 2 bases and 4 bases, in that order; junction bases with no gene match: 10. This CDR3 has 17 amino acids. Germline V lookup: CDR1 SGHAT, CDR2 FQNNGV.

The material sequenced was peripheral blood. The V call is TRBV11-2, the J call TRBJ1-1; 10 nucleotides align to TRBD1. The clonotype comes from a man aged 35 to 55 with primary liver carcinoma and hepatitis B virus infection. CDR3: CASSLPTGGISSTEAFF. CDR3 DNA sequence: TGTGCCAGCAGCTTACCGACAGGGGGCATCAGTAGCACTGAAGCTTTCTTT. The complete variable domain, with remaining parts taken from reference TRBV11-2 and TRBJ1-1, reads EAGVAQSPRYKIIEKRQSVAFWCNPISGHATLYWYQQILGQGPKLLIQFQNNGVVDDSQLPKDRFSAERLKGVDSTLKIQPAKLEDSAVYLCASSLPTGGISSTEAFFGQGTRLTVV.